The 18 T cell receptor beta chains below were found in one sample sequenced in a study of OX40 agonist ivuxolimab in advanced cancers. The receptor library was made with the immunoSEQ multiplex PCR assay. The source is immuneACCESS, and TCRdb retained only in-frame sequences with V and J called. Part of the clones is not carried over; for the studies checked, unresolved V genes explain less than half of this, and the remainder is unexplained. The sample table holds almost 80,000 clones, of which roughly 80% were seen once. The ten top clones hold 0.35% to 0.45% of the sample. Here the sequenced sample was CD4+ or CD8+ T cells sorted from blood, taken in a trial of the OX40 agonist ivuxolimab. The receptors originated from an adult with an advanced solid tumor such as melanoma, head and neck, liver or kidney cancer.

This clone was counted once. V and J are TRBV5-1 and TRBJ2-3, with 8 bases matching TRBD2. J was trimmed by 0 bases and V by 3 bases; bases with no gene match: 6. There are 16 residues in the CDR3. Germline V CDR1 and CDR2: SGHRS, YFSETQ. CDR3 protein: CASSYGGGYSTDTQYF. CDR3 nucleotides: TGCGCCAGCAGCTACGGCGGGGGGTATAGCACAGATACGCAGTATTTT.

The CDR3: CASSSRSGTRTDTQYF. The CDR3 DNA reads as TGTGCCAGCAGCTCCCGGTCCGGGACTAGAACAGATACGCAGTATTTT. The J gene is TRBJ2-3, the V gene TRBV11-1, with 8 bases identical to TRBD2. The germline V gene has CDR1 SGHAT and CDR2 FQDESV (reference sequence). The CDR3 is 16 residues long. V lost 4 bases, J lost 3 bases, and 9 bases stayed unmatched.

The chain recombines TRBV10-3 with TRBJ2-7; TRBD2 agrees at 14 bases. Trimming removed 6 bases from V and 1 base from J; junction bases left unmatched: 8. Germline V CDR1 and CDR2: ENHRY, SYGVKD. This CDR3 contains 17 residues. The CDR3 spells CAISERGTSGSSYEQYF. The CDR3 nucleotides read TGTGCCATCAGCGAACGGGGGACTAGCGGGAGTTCCTACGAGCAGTACTTC.

The V call is TRBV11-1, the J call TRBJ2-4, with TRBD1 matching 7 bases. V dropped 4 bases and J dropped 6; count of bases not matched to a gene: 18. The germline CDR1 and CDR2 sequences are SGHAT and FQDESV (reference sequence). This CDR3 has 18 amino acids. In DNA form, the CDR3 reads TGTGCCAGCAGCTCTCCCCAGACAGGGTCCGCAAGTAGAAACATTCAGTACTTC. Translated, it gives CASSSPQTGSASRNIQYF. Together with reference TRBV11-1 and TRBJ2-4, the CDR3 gives the full variable domain: EAEVAQSPRYKITEKSQAVAFWCDPISGHATLYWYRQILGQGPELLVQFQDESVVDDSQLPKDRFSAERLKGVDSTLKIQPAELGDSAMYLCASSSPQTGSASRNIQYFGAGTRLSVL.

This chain links TRBV7-9 with TRBJ2-2, with D possibly TRBD2 on 6 matching bases. CDR1 and CDR2 (germline): SEHNR, FQNEAQ (reference sequence). V was shortened by 0 bases and J by 3 bases, with 11 bases between the two germline ends. The CDR3 totals 16 residues. CDR3 region: CASSLARGGDTGELFF. CDR3 coding DNA: TGTGCCAGCAGCTTAGCCCGGGGCGGGGACACCGGGGAGCTGTTTTTT.

The gene calls are TRBV7-8 and TRBJ2-3; 10 bases fit TRBD2. V trimming: 5 bases; J trimming: 3 bases; junction bases outside the gene matches: 5. The CDR3 runs 15 residues. Germline CDR1 reads SGHVS; CDR2 reads FQNEAQ. In DNA, the CDR3 is TGTGCCAGCAGCCGAGCGGGGGGGCGGACAGATACGCAGTATTTT. It translates to CASSRAGGRTDTQYF. Full variable domain (outside the CDR3, taken from reference TRBV7-8 and TRBJ2-3): GAGVSQSPRYKVAKRGQDVALRCDPISGHVSLFWYQQALGQGPEFLTYFQNEAQLDKSGLPSDRFFAERPEGSVSTLKIQRTQQEDSAVYLCASSRAGGRTDTQYFGPGTRLTVL.

This chain joins TRBV30 and TRBJ2-7; D remains unclear. The CDR3 runs 12 residues. The V end was cut by 5 bases, the J end by 5 bases, with 13 bases between. Germline CDR1 GTSNPN, CDR2 SVGIG (reference sequence). The CDR3, as DNA: TGTGCCTGGGAGACCCGGAGAGACGAGCAGTACTTC. Translated, it gives CAWETRRDEQYF. Using reference TRBV30 and TRBJ2-7 for the parts outside the CDR3, the full variable domain is SQTIHQWPATLVQPVGSPLSLECTVEGTSNPNLYWYRQAAGRGLQLLFYSVGIGQISSEVPQNLSASRPQDRQFILSSKKLLLSDSGFYLCAWETRRDEQYFGPGTRLTVT.

This chain joins TRBV11-2 and TRBJ1-3; D is perhaps TRBD1 (6 bases). The V gene's germline CDR1 is SGHAT and CDR2 FQNNGV. V gave up 3 bases and J gave up 4 bases, with 16 bases separating them. The CDR3 length is 16 residues. CDR3 sequence: CASSLGLRGSGNTIYF. DNA of the CDR3: TGTGCCAGCAGCTTGGGACTCAGGGGATCGGGAAACACCATATATTTT.

V and J are TRBV5-6 and TRBJ1-4, with 12 nucleotides matching TRBD1. This CDR3 spans 18 amino acids. V shed 3 bases and J 7 bases; nucleotides not matched to a gene: 13. Germline V CDR1 and CDR2: SGHDT, YYEEEE. This CDR3 reads CASSSLPGQGARIEKLFF. DNA for the CDR3: TGTGCCAGCAGCTCCCTCCCGGGACAGGGGGCGCGTATTGAAAAACTGTTTTTT.

In its sample, this clone was seen once. The chain uses TRBV28 and TRBJ2-1, with TRBD2 matching over 9 bases. Looked up from germline, CDR1 is MDHEN and CDR2 is SYDVKM. V shed 5 bases and J 8 bases; nucleotides not matched to a gene: 10. CDR3 length equals 15 residues. CDR3 sequence: CASSPLGVAGDEQFF. For the CDR3, the DNA is TGTGCCAGCAGTCCCCTCGGGGTAGCGGGAGATGAGCAGTTCTTC.

The V and J genes are TRBV5-1 and TRBJ2-1; 14 nucleotides agree with TRBD2. The germline V gene encodes CDR1 SGHRS and CDR2 YFSETQ. V trimming: 4 bases; J trimming: 9 bases; junction bases outside the gene matches: 9. CDR3 size: 16 residues. The CDR3 is CASSAPGLAGVAEQFF. For the CDR3, the DNA is TGCGCCAGCAGCGCCCCGGGACTAGCGGGAGTGGCTGAGCAGTTCTTC.

This rearrangement joins TRBV7-8 to TRBJ2-2, with 9 bases aligning to TRBD1. From germline, CDR1 is SGHVS and CDR2 FQNEAQ. The ends lost 5 bases at V and 2 bases at J; junction bases unmatched: 3. The CDR3 runs to 15 residues. This CDR3 reads CASSRGQGNTGELFF. The DNA of the CDR3 is TGTGCCAGCAGCAGGGGACAGGGAAACACCGGGGAGCTGTTTTTT.

This clone appeared once. V and J are TRBV19 and TRBJ1-2; possibly TRBD1 for D (6 bases). CDR3 length: 13 residues. V was shortened by 8 bases and J by 0 bases, with 10 bases between the two germline ends. Germline-derived CDR1 and CDR2 are LNHDA and SQIVND (reference sequence). The CDR3 is CASGDTSNYGYTF. DNA of the CDR3: TGTGCCAGTGGGGACACGTCTAACTATGGCTACACCTTC.

This clone was seen a handful of times. The chain couples TRBV10-1 to TRBJ2-3; a weak D match, TRBD2 (7 bases). V gave up 3 bases and J gave up 3 bases, with 10 bases separating them. This CDR3 is built from 14 residues. In germline, CDR1 is WNHNN, CDR2 SYGVQD (reference sequence). The CDR3 DNA sequence: TGCGCCAGCAGTGACGCGGGGGCGACAGATACGCAGTATTTT. Translating it yields CASSDAGATDTQYF.

The chain combines TRBV6-5 with TRBJ1-3, with TRBD1 matching over 7 bases. The CDR3 has 15 amino acids. J was trimmed by 4 bases and V by 5 bases; bases with no gene match: 8. The germline V gene encodes CDR1 MNHEY and CDR2 SVGAGI. CDR3 sequence reads: CASSKRQGSGNTIYF. As DNA, the CDR3 is TGTGCCAGCAGTAAGAGACAGGGTTCGGGAAACACCATATATTTT.

This clone was counted only a few times. The V and J genes are TRBV18 and TRBJ1-1; the D is unclear. CDR1 is KGHSH and CDR2 is LQKENI in the germline V gene. V was pared by 2 bases and J by 1 base, with 20 bases between. CDR3 length equals 18 residues. The CDR3: CASSPSRQRSNENTEAFF. The CDR3 nucleotides read TGTGCCAGCTCACCATCCCGCCAGAGGTCTAATGAGAACACTGAAGCTTTCTTT.

V and J are TRBV5-8 and TRBJ2-3; D is perhaps TRBD1 (6 bases). Looked up from germline, CDR1 is SGHTS and CDR2 is YDEGEE. CDR3 length: 16 amino acids. The V end was cut by 4 bases, the J end by 1 base, with 16 bases between. CDR3: CASSAHLGGGTDTQYF. Here the CDR3 DNA reads TGTGCCAGCAGCGCACACTTAGGGGGTGGCACAGATACGCAGTATTTT.

The chain combines TRBV5-4 with TRBJ2-5; D call uncertain. The CDR3 spans 16 residues. Germline CDR1 and CDR2: SGHNT and YYREEE (reference sequence). Deletions cut 0 bases from V and 4 bases from J, with 16 bases between. The CDR3 reads CASSLEGRSRIETQYF. The CDR3 bases are TGTGCCAGCAGCTTGGAAGGCAGATCCCGGATAGAGACCCAGTACTTC.